The 18 T cell receptor beta chains given below trace back to one sample, sequenced in a study of T cell repertoires in cytomegalovirus infection. The antigens for these receptors are not known. Each CDR3 protein gets one entry after TCRdb re-called the reads with MiXCR. The table lists some 480,000 distinct CDR3 sequences, 30% to 40% of them singletons. The sequences come from cultured PBMCs, collected from culture after CMV antigen stimulation. These receptors were taken from a human donor in good health (CMV status not recorded). Some clones in this sample may be carry-over from other donors' samples.

V gene TRBV7-2 combines with J gene TRBJ2-5; maybe TRBD2 (5 bases). The CDR3 is made up of 14 amino acids. Per germline, CDR1 SGHTA and CDR2 FQGNSA. V was pared by 4 bases and J by 6 bases, with 15 bases between. The CDR3 here is CASSSRTGMKTQYF. In nucleotides, the CDR3 is TGTGCCAGCAGCTCTCGGACGGGGATGAAGACCCAGTACTTC.

The rearrangement joins TRBV20-1 to TRBJ2-7; perhaps TRBD2 as D (5 bases). CDR1 and CDR2 from the germline V gene are DFQATT and SNEGSKA (reference sequence). This CDR3 is built from 12 residues. V lost 4 bases and J lost 2, with 9 bases in between. This chain's CDR3 is CSANRGPYEQYF. In DNA form, the CDR3 reads TGCAGTGCTAACCGCGGGCCCTACGAGCAGTACTTC.

This clonotype was recorded at least ten times. The chain recombines TRBV7-2 with TRBJ1-2; D is perhaps TRBD1 (6 bases). The germline CDR1 and CDR2 sequences are SGHTA and FQGNSA. The CDR3 consists of 15 residues. Trimming removed 2 bases from V and 4 bases from J, with 14 bases in between. CDR3 nucleotide sequence: TGTGCCAGCAGCTTATTTAAGGGGGAAACCTATGGCTACACCTTC. Translated: CASSLFKGETYGYTF. Filled out from reference TRBV7-2 and TRBJ1-2, the complete variable domain reads GAGVSQSPSNKVTEKGKDVELRCDPISGHTALYWYRQSLGQGLEFLIYFQGNSAPDKSGLPSDRFSAERTGGSVSTLTIQRTQQEDSAVYLCASSLFKGETYGYTFGSGTRLTVV.

This clonotype was found many times. This chain joins TRBV7-8 and TRBJ1-2, with 9 bases lining up with TRBD1. This CDR3 region has 16 residues. Germline CDR1 and CDR2: SGHVS and FQNEAQ. V trimming: 2 bases; J trimming: 6 bases; junction bases outside the gene matches: 10. CDR3 amino acids: CASSLYTRTGEDGYTF. In DNA, the CDR3 is TGTGCCAGCAGCTTATATACCAGGACAGGGGAGGATGGCTACACCTTC.

This clonotype was observed many times. J is TRBJ1-3 and V is TRBV7-2; possibly TRBD1 for D (6 bases). Germline CDR1 is SGHTA and CDR2 is FQGNSA. This CDR3 comprises 15 residues. V was cut by 5 bases and J by 2 bases, with 13 bases left in between. This CDR3 reads CASSPNRVPGNTIYF. DNA of the CDR3: TGTGCCAGCAGCCCAAACAGGGTTCCTGGAAACACCATATATTTT.

The chain has TRBV7-2 and TRBJ1-5, with a tentative D call TRBD1 (6 bases). The germline V and J ends were trimmed by 4 bases and 3 bases, with 13 bases remaining between them. The CDR3 runs 15 residues. Germline CDR1 reads SGHTA; CDR2 reads FQGNSA. The CDR3 loop reads CASSSQGTYNQPQHF. CDR3 nucleotide sequence: TGTGCCAGCAGCTCCCAGGGGACCTACAATCAGCCCCAGCATTTT.

This clonotype has ten or more counts. V usage is TRBV5-4 and J usage is TRBJ2-4; TRBD1 or TRBD2 may be the D gene (5 bases each). Trimming removed 0 bases at V and 0 bases at J, with 7 bases between. This CDR3 contains 15 residues. CDR1 is SGHNT, CDR2 YYREEE, per germline (reference sequence). Here the CDR3 DNA reads TGTGCCAGCAGCTTGGCCGGGACAGCCAAAAACATTCAGTACTTC. This translates into CASSLAGTAKNIQYF.

This clonotype was observed a few times. V and J are TRBV6-2 or TRBV6-3 and TRBJ2-1; 7 positions match TRBD2. V trimming: 2 bases; J trimming: 3 bases; junction bases outside the gene matches: 4. The CDR3 has 15 residues. Germline assignment: CDR1 MNHEY and CDR2 SVGEGT. CDR3 sequence: CASSYRGGDYNEQFF. In DNA, the CDR3 is TGTGCCAGCAGTTACCGCGGGGGTGACTACAATGAGCAGTTCTTC.

This clonotype was found a few times. The gene calls are TRBV4-2 and TRBJ1-6; D uncertain. Deletions cut 0 bases from V and 0 bases from J, with 12 bases between. Germline CDR1 is LGHNA and CDR2 is YNFKEQ. The CDR3 runs to 18 residues. The DNA for the CDR3 is TGTGCCAGCAGCCAAGAGAGGGCAGGTAGCTCCTATAATTCACCCCTCCACTTT. Amino acid sequence: CASSQERAGSSYNSPLHF.

This chain connects TRBV18 to TRBJ2-5; no firm D call. From germline, CDR1 is KGHSH and CDR2 LQKENI. V was trimmed by 1 base and J by 0 bases, leaving 18 bases between them. This CDR3 has 18 residues. CDR3 region: CASSPLPLTGPHQETQYF. The CDR3 bases are TGTGCCAGCTCACCACTTCCCCTTACCGGGCCCCACCAAGAGACCCAGTACTTC. Filled out from reference TRBV18 and TRBJ2-5, the complete variable domain reads NAGVMQNPRHLVRRRGQEARLRCSPMKGHSHVYWYRQLPEEGLKFMVYLQKENIIDESGMPKERFSAEFPKEGPSILRIQQVVRGDSAAYFCASSPLPLTGPHQETQYFGPGTRLLVL.

Only a few counts were recorded for this clonotype. The chain combines TRBV28 with TRBJ2-7, with 10 bases that match TRBD2. The trim removed 5 bases at V and 0 bases at J, leaving 4 bases unmatched. This CDR3 contains 15 residues. In germline, CDR1 is MDHEN, CDR2 SYDVKM. The CDR3 DNA reads as TGTGCCAGCAGTAGTCTAGCGGGAGTCTCCTACGAGCAGTACTTC. As protein: CASSSLAGVSYEQYF.

Remarks on this clonotype: The junction departs from the called germline gene at one end, perhaps through a read error. The chain carries TRBV28 and TRBJ2-3; 8 bases match TRBD2. In germline, CDR1 is MDHEN, CDR2 SYDVKM. The CDR3 spans 17 residues. CDR3 nucleotide sequence: TGTGCCAGCAGCTTATTTATCCCCGCGGGAGGCCCAGATACGCAGTATTTT. Encoded protein: CASSLFIPAGGPDTQYF.

The chain has TRBV5-6 and TRBJ2-7; TRBD1 aligns across 10 bases. The CDR3 totals 15 residues. CDR1 is SGHDT, CDR2 YYEEEE, per germline. J gave up 5 bases and V 3 bases, and 8 bases lay outside the gene matches. The CDR3 loop reads CASSYGQGGTHEQYV. CDR3 bases: TGTGCCAGCAGCTACGGACAGGGGGGGACCCACGAGCAGTACGTC.

The rearrangement joins TRBV7-2 to TRBJ2-3, with D perhaps TRBD2 (5 bases). Trimming stripped 4 bases from V and 2 bases from J, with 16 bases between. The CDR3 totals 16 residues. Germline CDR1 SGHTA, CDR2 FQGNSA. The DNA for the CDR3 is TGTGCCAGCAGCTCCTTTTCTGAGGGAATCACAGATACGCAGTATTTT. Encoded protein: CASSSFSEGITDTQYF.

The V gene is TRBV2, the J gene TRBJ2-7; D remains ambiguous. The length of the CDR3 is 13 residues. Per germline, CDR1 SNHLY and CDR2 FYNNEI. Trimming removed 2 bases at V and 2 bases at J, with 7 bases between. The CDR3 sequence: CASSEPNTYEQYV. Here the CDR3 DNA reads TGTGCCAGCAGTGAACCAAACACCTACGAGCAGTACGTC.

This clonotype occurred many times. The chain joins TRBV7-2 to TRBJ2-6, with TRBD2 matching 14 bases. The germline V gene has CDR1 SGHTA and CDR2 FQGNSA. The CDR3 totals 20 residues. V lost 6 bases to trimming and J lost 3 bases; unmatched junction nucleotides: 13. The CDR3, as DNA: TGTGCCAGCAGACATAAACAGACTAGCGGGAGGGCAGGTGGGGCCAACGTCCTGACTTTC. This codes for CASRHKQTSGRAGGANVLTF. The whole variable domain, filled in from reference TRBV7-2 and TRBJ2-6, reads GAGVSQSPSNKVTEKGKDVELRCDPISGHTALYWYRQSLGQGLEFLIYFQGNSAPDKSGLPSDRFSAERTGGSVSTLTIQRTQQEDSAVYLCASRHKQTSGRAGGANVLTFGAGSRLTVL.

This chain uses TRBV7-9 with TRBJ2-7; D remains unclear. Germline CDR1 reads SEHNR; CDR2 reads FQNEAQ (reference sequence). Trimming stripped 0 bases from V and 1 base from J, with 4 bases between. CDR3 length: 13 amino acids. The CDR3 loop reads CASSLAMSYEQYF. The CDR3 region has the DNA TGTGCCAGCAGCTTAGCCATGTCCTACGAGCAGTACTTC.

This clonotype was counted between two and nine times. The chain employs TRBV7-8 and TRBJ2-3; 7 nucleotides match TRBD1. Trimming cost V 0 bases and J 9 bases; bases outside gene matches: 9. CDR1 and CDR2 (germline): SGHVS, FQNEAQ. This CDR3 is built from 15 residues. CDR3 coding DNA: TGTGCCAGCAGCTTAGCGTCCTCGTGGGGACAGACGCAGTATTTT. It is translated as CASSLASSWGQTQYF.